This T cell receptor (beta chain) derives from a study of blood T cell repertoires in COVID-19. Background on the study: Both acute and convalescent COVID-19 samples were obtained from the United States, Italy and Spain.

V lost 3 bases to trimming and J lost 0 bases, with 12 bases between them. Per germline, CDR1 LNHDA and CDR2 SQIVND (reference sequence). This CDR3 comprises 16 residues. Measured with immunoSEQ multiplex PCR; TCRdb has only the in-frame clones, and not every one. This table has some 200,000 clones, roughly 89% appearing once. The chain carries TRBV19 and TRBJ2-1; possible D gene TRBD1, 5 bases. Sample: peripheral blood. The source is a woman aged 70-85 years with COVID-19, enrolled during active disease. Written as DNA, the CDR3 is TGTGCCAGTAGTATTTCCCACAGGAGCTCCTACAATGAGCAGTTCTTC. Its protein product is CASSISHRSSYNEQFF.